This TCR beta chain is drawn from a study of blood T cell repertoires in COVID-19. Germline-derived CDR1 and CDR2 are MDHEN and SYDVKM. The CDR3 is 14 amino acids. The J segment lost 2 bases and the V segment lost 8 bases, leaving 9 bases of the junction unmatched. Authors' analysis steps: Amplified reference gene primers provided the basis for estimating nucleated cell counts. TCRdb's table, derived via immunoSEQ multiplex PCR, lists solely in-frame clones and lacks some. The V and J calls and clone size were taken over from that table, and D and trimming were inferred from the DNA. The table records 150,000 or so clones, roughly 85% of them present only once. This clone was seen just once.

The TCR was taken from a human donor with acute or convalescent COVID-19. The donor label of this sample is uncertain. Sample: peripheral blood. The rearrangement joins TRBV28 to TRBJ2-7; TRBD2 matches at 7 bases. Here the CDR3 DNA reads TGTGCCAGCTCTGGGGAGGGGACGACCTACGAGCAGTACTTC. Translating gives CASSGEGTTYEQYF.